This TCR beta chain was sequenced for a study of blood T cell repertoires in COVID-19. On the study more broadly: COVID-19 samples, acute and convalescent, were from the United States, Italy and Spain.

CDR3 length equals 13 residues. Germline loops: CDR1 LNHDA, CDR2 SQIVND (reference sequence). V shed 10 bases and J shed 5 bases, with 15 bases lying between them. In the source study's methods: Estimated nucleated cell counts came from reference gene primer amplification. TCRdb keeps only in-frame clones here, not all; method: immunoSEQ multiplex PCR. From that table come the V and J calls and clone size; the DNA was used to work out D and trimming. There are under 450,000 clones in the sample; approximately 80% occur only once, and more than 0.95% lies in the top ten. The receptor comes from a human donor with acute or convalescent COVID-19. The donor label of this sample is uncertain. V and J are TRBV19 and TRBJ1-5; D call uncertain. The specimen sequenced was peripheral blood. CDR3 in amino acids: CATRRDNYQPQHF. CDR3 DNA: TGTGCCACCCGTAGAGACAACTATCAGCCCCAGCATTTT.